The present entry profiles one T cell receptor beta chain with its context. This specimen comes from a study of blood T cell repertoires in COVID-19. About the research overall: From the United States, Italy and Spain came samples of acute and convalescent COVID-19. Sample material is recorded as cDNA or gDNA derived from T cells, B-cell-depleted T cells, or PBMCs.

Per the study methods: Cell counts per sample came from amplifying reference gene primers. Data came from immunoSEQ multiplex PCR; TCRdb stores just in-frame clones and leaves some out. D and trimming come from the DNA, and the V and J calls and clone size come from that table. Found here are approximately 120,000 clones, roughly three quarters of them singletons; the top ten hold under 45%. Germline CDR1 reads SGHDT; CDR2 reads YYEEEE. Trimming removed 6 bases from V and 7 bases from J; junction bases left unmatched: 12. The CDR3 is 14 residues long. The chain employs TRBV5-6 and TRBJ1-2, with 7 bases aligning to TRBD1. The specimen was peripheral blood. The receptor's source is a man between 40 and 49 years old with active or convalescent COVID-19. The CDR3 coding sequence is TGTGCCAGCAACATGGGGCAGGGGGGAAGTGGCTACACCTTC. Residues: CASNMGQGGSGYTF.